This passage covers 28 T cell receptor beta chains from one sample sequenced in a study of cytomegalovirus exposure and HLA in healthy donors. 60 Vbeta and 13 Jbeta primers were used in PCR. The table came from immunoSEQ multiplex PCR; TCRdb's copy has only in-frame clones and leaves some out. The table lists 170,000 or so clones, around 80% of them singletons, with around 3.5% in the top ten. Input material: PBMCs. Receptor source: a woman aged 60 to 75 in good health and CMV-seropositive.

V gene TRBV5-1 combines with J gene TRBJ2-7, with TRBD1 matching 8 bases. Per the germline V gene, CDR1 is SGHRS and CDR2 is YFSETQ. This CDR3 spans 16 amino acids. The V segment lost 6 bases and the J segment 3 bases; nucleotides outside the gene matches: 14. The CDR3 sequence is CASTTAPPGGFYEQYF. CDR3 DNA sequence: TGCGCCAGCACAACCGCACCCCCAGGGGGCTTCTACGAGCAGTACTTC. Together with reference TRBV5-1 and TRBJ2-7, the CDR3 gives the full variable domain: KAGVTQTPRYLIKTRGQQVTLSCSPISGHRSVSWYQQTPGQGLQFLFEYFSETQRNKGNFPGRFSGRQFSNSRSEMNVSTLELGDSALYLCASTTAPPGGFYEQYFGPGTRLTVT.

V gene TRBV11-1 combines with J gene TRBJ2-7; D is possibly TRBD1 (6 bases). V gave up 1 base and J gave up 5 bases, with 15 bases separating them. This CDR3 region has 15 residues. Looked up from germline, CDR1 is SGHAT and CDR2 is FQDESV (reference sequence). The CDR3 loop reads CASSLEGEWANEQYF. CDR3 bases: TGTGCCAGCAGCTTAGAGGGGGAGTGGGCCAACGAGCAGTACTTC.

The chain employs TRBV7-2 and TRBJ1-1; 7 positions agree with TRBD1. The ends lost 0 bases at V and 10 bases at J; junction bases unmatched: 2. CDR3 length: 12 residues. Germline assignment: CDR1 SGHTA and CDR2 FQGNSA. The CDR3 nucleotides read TGTGCCAGCAGCTTAGCAGGGGGCATAGCTTTCTTT. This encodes CASSLAGGIAFF.

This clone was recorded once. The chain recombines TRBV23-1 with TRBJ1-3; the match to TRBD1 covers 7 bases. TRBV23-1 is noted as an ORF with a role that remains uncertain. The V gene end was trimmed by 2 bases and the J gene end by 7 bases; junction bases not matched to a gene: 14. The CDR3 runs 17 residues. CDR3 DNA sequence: TGCGCCAGCAGTCAAGGAAATCGAGGGGGCCGGGGGAACACCATATATTTT. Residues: CASSQGNRGGRGNTIYF.

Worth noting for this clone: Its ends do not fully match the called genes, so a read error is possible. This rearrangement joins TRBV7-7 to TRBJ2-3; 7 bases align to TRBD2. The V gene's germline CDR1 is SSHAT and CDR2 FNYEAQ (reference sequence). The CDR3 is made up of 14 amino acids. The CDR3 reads CASSLGGPGDTQYF. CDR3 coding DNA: TGTGCTAGCAGCTTGGGAGGGCCGGGAGATACGCAGTATTTT.

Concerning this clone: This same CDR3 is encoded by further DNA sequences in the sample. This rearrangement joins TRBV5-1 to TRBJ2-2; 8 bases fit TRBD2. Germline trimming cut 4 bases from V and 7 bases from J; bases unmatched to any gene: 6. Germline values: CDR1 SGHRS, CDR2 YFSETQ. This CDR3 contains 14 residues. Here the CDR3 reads CASSPGGASGELFF. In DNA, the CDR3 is TGCGCCAGCAGCCCGGGGGGGGCGAGCGGGGAGCTGTTTTTT.

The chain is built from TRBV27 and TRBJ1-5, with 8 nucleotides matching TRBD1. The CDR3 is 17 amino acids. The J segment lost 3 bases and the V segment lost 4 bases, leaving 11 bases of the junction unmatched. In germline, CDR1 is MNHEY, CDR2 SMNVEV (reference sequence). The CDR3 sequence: CASSSSTGTGVNQPQHF. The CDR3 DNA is TGTGCCAGCAGTTCCTCCACCGGGACAGGTGTCAATCAGCCCCAGCATTTT.

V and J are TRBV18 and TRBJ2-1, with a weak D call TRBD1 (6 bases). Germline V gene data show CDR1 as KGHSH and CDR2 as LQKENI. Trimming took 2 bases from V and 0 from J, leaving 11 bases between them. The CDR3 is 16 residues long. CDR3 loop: CASSPGQTHSYNEQFF. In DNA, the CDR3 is TGTGCCAGCTCACCAGGACAGACACACTCCTACAATGAGCAGTTCTTC. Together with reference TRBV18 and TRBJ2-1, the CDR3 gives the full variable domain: NAGVMQNPRHLVRRRGQEARLRCSPMKGHSHVYWYRQLPEEGLKFMVYLQKENIIDESGMPKERFSAEFPKEGPSILRIQQVVRGDSAAYFCASSPGQTHSYNEQFFGPGTRLTVL.

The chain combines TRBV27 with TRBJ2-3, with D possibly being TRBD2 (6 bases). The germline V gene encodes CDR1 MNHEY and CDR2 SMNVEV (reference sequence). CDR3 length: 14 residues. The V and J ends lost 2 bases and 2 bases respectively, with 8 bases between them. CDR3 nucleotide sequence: TGTGCCAGCAGTTTACAGCGGGTCACAGATACGCAGTATTTT. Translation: CASSLQRVTDTQYF.

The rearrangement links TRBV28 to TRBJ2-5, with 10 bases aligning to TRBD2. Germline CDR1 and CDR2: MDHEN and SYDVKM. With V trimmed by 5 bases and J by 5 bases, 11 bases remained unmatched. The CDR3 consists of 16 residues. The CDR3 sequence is CASSDDRLAGEETQYF. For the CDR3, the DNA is TGTGCCAGCAGTGACGATCGTCTAGCGGGAGAGGAGACCCAGTACTTC.

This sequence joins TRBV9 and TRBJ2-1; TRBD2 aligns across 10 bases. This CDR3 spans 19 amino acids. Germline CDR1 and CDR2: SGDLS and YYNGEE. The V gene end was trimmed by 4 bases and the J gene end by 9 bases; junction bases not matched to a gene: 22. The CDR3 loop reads CASSPPRVAGGPSVGEQFF. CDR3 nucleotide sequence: TGTGCCAGCAGCCCCCCGAGGGTAGCGGGGGGTCCGTCAGTTGGTGAGCAGTTCTTC.

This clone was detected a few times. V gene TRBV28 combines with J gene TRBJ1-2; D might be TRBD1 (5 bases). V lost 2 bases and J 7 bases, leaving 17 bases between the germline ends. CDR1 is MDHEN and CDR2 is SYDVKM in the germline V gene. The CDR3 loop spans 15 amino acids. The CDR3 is CASSLPRTRIGGYTF. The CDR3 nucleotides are TGTGCCAGCAGTTTACCTCGGACAAGGATAGGTGGCTACACCTTC.

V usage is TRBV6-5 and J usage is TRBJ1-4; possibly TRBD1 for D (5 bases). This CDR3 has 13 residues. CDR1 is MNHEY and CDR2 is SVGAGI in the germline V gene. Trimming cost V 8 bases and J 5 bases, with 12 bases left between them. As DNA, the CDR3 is TGTGCCAGCCGGGGGACTGGGAATGAAAAACTGTTTTTT. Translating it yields CASRGTGNEKLFF.

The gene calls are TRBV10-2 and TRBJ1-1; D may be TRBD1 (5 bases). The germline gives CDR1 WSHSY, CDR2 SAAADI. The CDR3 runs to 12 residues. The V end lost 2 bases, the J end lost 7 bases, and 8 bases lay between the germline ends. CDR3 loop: CASSEGAVEAFF. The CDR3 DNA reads TGCGCCAGCAGTGAGGGGGCAGTTGAAGCTTTCTTT.

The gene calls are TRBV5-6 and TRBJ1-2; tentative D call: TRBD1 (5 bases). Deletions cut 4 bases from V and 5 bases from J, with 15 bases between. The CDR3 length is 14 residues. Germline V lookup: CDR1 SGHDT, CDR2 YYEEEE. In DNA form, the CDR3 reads TGTGCCAGCAGCCCGGACACGGCCAATTATGGCTACACCTTC. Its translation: CASSPDTANYGYTF.

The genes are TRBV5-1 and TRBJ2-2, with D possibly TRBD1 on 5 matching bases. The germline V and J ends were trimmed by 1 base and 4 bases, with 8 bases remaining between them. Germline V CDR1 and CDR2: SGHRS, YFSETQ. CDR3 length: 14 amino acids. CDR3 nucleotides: TGCGCCAGCAGCTTGAATAGGGGCACCGGGGAGCTGTTTTTT. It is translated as CASSLNRGTGELFF.

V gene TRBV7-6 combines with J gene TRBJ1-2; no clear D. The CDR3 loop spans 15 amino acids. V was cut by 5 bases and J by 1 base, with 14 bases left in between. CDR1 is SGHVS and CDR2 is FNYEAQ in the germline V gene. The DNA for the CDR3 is TGTGCCAGCAGCCCCCGGCAGACATTTAACTATGGCTACACCTTC. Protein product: CASSPRQTFNYGYTF.

CDR3 region: CASSLIGQNEQFF. The DNA of the CDR3 is TGTGCCAGCAGCTTAATAGGACAGAATGAGCAGTTCTTC. The rearrangement uses TRBV11-2 and TRBJ2-1; D may be TRBD1 (6 bases). CDR1 and CDR2 from the germline V gene are SGHAT and FQNNGV. The V gene lost 2 bases and the J gene lost 7 bases, with 9 bases spanning the gap. This CDR3 region has 13 residues. The full variable domain, with the rest looked up from reference TRBV11-2 and TRBJ2-1, is EAGVAQSPRYKIIEKRQSVAFWCNPISGHATLYWYQQILGQGPKLLIQFQNNGVVDDSQLPKDRFSAERLKGVDSTLKIQPAKLEDSAVYLCASSLIGQNEQFFGPGTRLTVL.

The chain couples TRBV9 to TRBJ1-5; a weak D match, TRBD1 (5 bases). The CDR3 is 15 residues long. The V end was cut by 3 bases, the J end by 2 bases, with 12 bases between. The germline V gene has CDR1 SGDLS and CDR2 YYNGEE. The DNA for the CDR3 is TGTGCCAGCAGCGAGTCCGCACAGGGCAATCAGCCCCAGCATTTT. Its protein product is CASSESAQGNQPQHF.

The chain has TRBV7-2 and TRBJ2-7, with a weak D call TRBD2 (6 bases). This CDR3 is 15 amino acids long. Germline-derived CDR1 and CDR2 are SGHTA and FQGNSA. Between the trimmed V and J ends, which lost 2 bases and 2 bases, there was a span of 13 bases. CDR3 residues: CASSLRSGGAYEQYF. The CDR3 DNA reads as TGTGCCAGCAGCTTACGGTCAGGAGGGGCCTACGAGCAGTACTTC.

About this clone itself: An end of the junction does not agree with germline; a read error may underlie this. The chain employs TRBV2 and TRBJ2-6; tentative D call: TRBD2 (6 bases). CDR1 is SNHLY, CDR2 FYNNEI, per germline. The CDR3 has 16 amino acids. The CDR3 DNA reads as TGTGCCAGCAGCCTAAGCGGGTACTCTGGGGCCAACGGCCTGACTTTC. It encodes CASSLSGYSGANGLTF.

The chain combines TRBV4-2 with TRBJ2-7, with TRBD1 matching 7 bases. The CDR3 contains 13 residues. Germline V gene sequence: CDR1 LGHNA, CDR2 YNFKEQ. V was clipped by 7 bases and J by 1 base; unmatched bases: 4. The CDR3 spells CASTGQPSYEQYF. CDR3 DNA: TGTGCCAGCACGGGACAGCCTTCCTACGAGCAGTACTTC.

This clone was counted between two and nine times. The DNA for the CDR3 is TGCGCCAGCAGCTTCCGACAGGGGGCCACTGAAGCTTTCTTT. Its protein is CASSFRQGATEAFF. The J gene is TRBJ1-1, the V gene TRBV5-1, with TRBD1 matching 10 bases. CDR1 and CDR2 from the germline V gene are SGHRS and YFSETQ. The CDR3 is 14 amino acids. V lost 2 bases to trimming and J lost 4 bases; unmatched junction nucleotides: 2. Combining the CDR3 with reference TRBV5-1 and TRBJ1-1 gives the whole variable domain KAGVTQTPRYLIKTRGQQVTLSCSPISGHRSVSWYQQTPGQGLQFLFEYFSETQRNKGNFPGRFSGRQFSNSRSEMNVSTLELGDSALYLCASSFRQGATEAFFGQGTRLTVV.

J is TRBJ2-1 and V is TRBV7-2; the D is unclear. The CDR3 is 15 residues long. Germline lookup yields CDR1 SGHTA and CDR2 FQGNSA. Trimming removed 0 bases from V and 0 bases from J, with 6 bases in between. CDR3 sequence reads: CASSLATPSYNEQFF. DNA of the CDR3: TGTGCCAGCAGCTTAGCCACACCCTCCTACAATGAGCAGTTCTTC.

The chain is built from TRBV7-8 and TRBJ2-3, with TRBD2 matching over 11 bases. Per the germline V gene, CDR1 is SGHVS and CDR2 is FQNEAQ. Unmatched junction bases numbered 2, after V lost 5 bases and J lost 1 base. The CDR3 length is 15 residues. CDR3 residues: CASSPLAGGTDTQYF. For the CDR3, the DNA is TGTGCCAGCAGCCCACTAGCGGGGGGCACAGATACGCAGTATTTT.

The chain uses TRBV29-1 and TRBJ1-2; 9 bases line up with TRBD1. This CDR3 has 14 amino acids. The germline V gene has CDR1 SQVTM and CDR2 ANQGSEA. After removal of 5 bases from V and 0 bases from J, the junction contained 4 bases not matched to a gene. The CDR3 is CSVRTGDSNYGYTF. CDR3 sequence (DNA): TGCAGCGTTCGGACAGGGGATTCTAACTATGGCTACACCTTC. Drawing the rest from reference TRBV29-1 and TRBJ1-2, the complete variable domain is SAVISQKPSRDICQRGTSLTIQCQVDSQVTMMFWYRQQPGQSLTLIATANQGSEATYESGFVIDKFPISRPNLTFSTLTVSNMSPEDSSIYLCSVRTGDSNYGYTFGSGTRLTVV.

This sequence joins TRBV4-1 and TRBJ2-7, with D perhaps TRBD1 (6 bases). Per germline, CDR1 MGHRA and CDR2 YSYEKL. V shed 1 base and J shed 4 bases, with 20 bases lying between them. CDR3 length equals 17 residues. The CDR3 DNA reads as TGCGCCAGCAGCCAAGTACCCTCCGCAGGGGTTGTTTACGAGCAGTACTTC. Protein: CASSQVPSAGVVYEQYF.

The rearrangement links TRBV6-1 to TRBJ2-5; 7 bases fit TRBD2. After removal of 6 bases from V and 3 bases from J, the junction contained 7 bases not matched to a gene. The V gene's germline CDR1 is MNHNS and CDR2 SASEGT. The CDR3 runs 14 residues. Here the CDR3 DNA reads TGTGCCAGCAGCCCAGCGGGGCGAGAAGAGACCCAGTACTTC. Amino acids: CASSPAGREETQYF.